The 21 T cell receptor beta chains presented below share a single source sample, sequenced in a study of T-cell reconstitution after alpha-beta-depleted transplantation in children. For TCRbeta, the library was prepared with unique molecular identifiers. TCRdb re-called the PCR reads with MiXCR, one entry per CDR3 protein. The table shows some 520,000 distinct CDR3 sequences, with around a third occurring only once. This specimen consisted of PBMCs from the stem cell graft donor, obtained from the stem cell graft. These receptors all stem from a human donor who donated a stem cell graft to a child with aplastic anemia.

This clonotype showed up just a few times. The rearrangement uses TRBV20-1 and TRBJ1-4; D remains ambiguous. CDR3 length equals 14 residues. Germline CDR1 reads DFQATT; CDR2 reads SNEGSKA (reference sequence). Trimming stripped 3 bases from V and 10 bases from J, with 18 bases between. CDR3: CSARFSDGYSKLFF. The CDR3, as DNA: TGCAGTGCTAGGTTCTCGGACGGCTACTCAAAACTGTTTTTT.

There are a few counts of this clonotype. The genes are TRBV29-1 and TRBJ1-2, with D possibly TRBD1 on 6 matching bases. Germline V gene lookup returns CDR1 SQVTM and CDR2 ANQGSEA. Trimming pared 6 bases from V and 6 bases from J, leaving 17 bases between. CDR3 size: 13 residues. The CDR3 coding sequence is TGCAGCGTACTTAAATCCTACAGGGATGGCTACACCTTC. Protein sequence: CSVLKSYRDGYTF. Supplemented by reference TRBV29-1 and TRBJ1-2, the full variable domain reads SAVISQKPSRDICQRGTSLTIQCQVDSQVTMMFWYRQQPGQSLTLIATANQGSEATYESGFVIDKFPISRPNLTFSTLTVSNMSPEDSSIYLCSVLKSYRDGYTFGSGTRLTVV.

The rearrangement uses TRBV20-1 and TRBJ1-2, with D possibly being TRBD1 (6 bases). This CDR3 region has 14 residues. V lost 3 bases and J lost 0, with 11 bases in between. The germline V gene has CDR1 DFQATT and CDR2 SNEGSKA (reference sequence). The CDR3: CSASDRNPNYGYTF. CDR3 nucleotide sequence: TGCAGTGCTAGTGACAGGAATCCTAACTATGGCTACACCTTC.

This chain links TRBV18 with TRBJ1-1; D is unclear. The V gene lost 2 bases and the J gene lost 10 bases, with 14 bases spanning the gap. The germline V gene encodes CDR1 KGHSH and CDR2 LQKENI. The length of the CDR3 is 13 residues. CDR3 DNA sequence: TGTGCCAGCTCACCAGGGCTGAGGGAGGGAGCTTTCTTT. Its protein product is CASSPGLREGAFF.

Only a few counts were recorded for this clonotype. The chain carries TRBV5-6 and TRBJ2-1; 8 bases align to TRBD2. The germline V gene has CDR1 SGHDT and CDR2 YYEEEE. The ends lost 3 bases at V and 0 bases at J; junction bases unmatched: 5. The CDR3 spans 16 residues. This CDR3 is CASSSLSGSSYNEQFF. CDR3 nucleotides: TGTGCCAGCAGCTCCCTGAGCGGGAGCTCCTACAATGAGCAGTTCTTC.

This chain links TRBV19 with TRBJ2-1; 9 nucleotides agree with TRBD2. The CDR3 is 15 amino acids. Germline CDR1 and CDR2: LNHDA and SQIVND (reference sequence). V gave up 5 bases and J gave up 9 bases; unmatched junction bases: 11. This CDR3 is CASSPPTGLAVEQFF. The CDR3 bases are TGTGCCAGTAGTCCCCCGACGGGACTAGCCGTTGAGCAGTTCTTC.

The chain links TRBV5-4 to TRBJ2-7; a weak D match, TRBD2 (6 bases). Germline loops: CDR1 SGHNT, CDR2 YYREEE (reference sequence). The CDR3 runs to 14 residues. V was clipped by 4 bases and J by 5 bases, with 16 bases between them. CDR3 residues: CASSEPGLLHEQYF. CDR3 nucleotides: TGTGCCAGCAGCGAACCGGGACTCCTTCACGAGCAGTACTTC.

The gene calls are TRBV7-6 and TRBJ1-1, with a weak D call TRBD1 (5 bases). The CDR3 is 15 amino acids. V was pared by 5 bases and J by 5 bases, with 18 bases between. From germline, CDR1 is SGHVS and CDR2 FNYEAQ. As DNA, the CDR3 is TGTGCCAGCAGCGTCGGCGGGGGTAAGTGGACTGAAGCTTTCTTT. Residues: CASSVGGGKWTEAFF.

This sequence joins TRBV6-1 and TRBJ2-7, with TRBD1 matching 9 bases. The V and J ends lost 6 bases and 3 bases, in that order; junction bases with no gene match: 9. Germline lookup yields CDR1 MNHNS and CDR2 SASEGT. The CDR3 loop spans 15 amino acids. The CDR3 loop reads CASSHGGQGLYEQYF. In DNA form, the CDR3 reads TGTGCCAGCAGCCACGGGGGACAGGGCCTCTACGAGCAGTACTTC.

This clonotype was detected only a few times. The chain carries TRBV12-3 or TRBV12-4 and TRBJ1-6; D is unclear. Deletions cut 6 bases from V and 4 bases from J, with 7 bases between. The CDR3 has 13 residues. The CDR3 region has the DNA TGTGCCAGCAGCAATAATTATAATTCACCCCTCCACTTT. Encoded protein: CASSNNYNSPLHF.

The chain joins TRBV29-1 to TRBJ1-2; D is uncertain. The CDR3 sequence is 11 residues long. CDR1 and CDR2 (germline): SQVTM, ANQGSEA. The germline V and J ends were trimmed by 5 bases and 2 bases, with 6 bases remaining between them. The CDR3 DNA sequence: TGCAGCGTTTCGCGGAACTATGGCTACACCTTC. This codes for CSVSRNYGYTF.

This sequence joins TRBV5-1 and TRBJ2-2; D is ambiguous. The CDR3 is 15 amino acids. Trimming removed 4 bases at V and 1 base at J, with 11 bases between. Per the germline V gene, CDR1 is SGHRS and CDR2 is YFSETQ. This chain's CDR3 is CASSPSGWNTGELFF. In nucleotides, the CDR3 is TGCGCCAGCAGCCCCTCGGGCTGGAACACCGGGGAGCTGTTTTTT.

The gene calls are TRBV11-2 and TRBJ2-7; 7 nucleotides match TRBD1. With V trimmed by 3 bases and J by 3 bases, 8 bases remained unmatched. The CDR3 consists of 15 residues. CDR1 and CDR2 (germline): SGHAT, FQNNGV. The CDR3 region is CASSLPLGQDYEQYF. Written as DNA, the CDR3 is TGTGCCAGCAGCTTGCCCCTCGGACAGGACTACGAGCAGTACTTC.

The chain employs TRBV7-9 and TRBJ2-1; a weak D match, TRBD1 (6 bases). V gave up 2 bases and J gave up 5 bases, with 13 bases separating them. Germline CDR1 reads SEHNR; CDR2 reads FQNEAQ (reference sequence). The CDR3 runs 15 residues. This CDR3 is CASSLSQGFDNEQFF. The CDR3, as DNA: TGTGCCAGCAGCTTAAGCCAGGGGTTCGACAATGAGCAGTTCTTC.

This chain links TRBV10-3 with TRBJ2-5; 8 nucleotides match TRBD2. The CDR3 sequence is 15 residues long. Trimming took 0 bases from V and 4 from J; bases not matched to a gene: 4. Germline V gene lookup returns CDR1 ENHRY and CDR2 SYGVKD. CDR3 DNA sequence: TGTGCCATCAGTGAGTCTGGGACTAGGGGAGAGACCCAGTACTTC. Translating gives CAISESGTRGETQYF.

The CDR3 is CAIAGGRRDTQYF. In DNA form, the CDR3 reads TGTGCCATCGCCGGGGGCCGGAGGGATACGCAGTATTTT. This sequence joins TRBV10-3 and TRBJ2-3; D may be TRBD1 or TRBD2 (6 bases each). The length of the CDR3 is 13 residues. Germline CDR1 is ENHRY and CDR2 is SYGVKD. V lost 8 bases and J lost 6, with 15 bases in between.

This clonotype was seen a handful of times. The chain joins TRBV12-3 or TRBV12-4 to TRBJ1-1; D unclear. The V gene lost 8 bases and the J gene lost 3 bases, with 13 bases spanning the gap. The CDR3 sequence is 13 residues long. The CDR3 loop is CASRPKLDTEAFF. DNA of the CDR3: TGTGCCAGCCGTCCAAAGTTGGACACTGAAGCTTTCTTT.

The chain employs TRBV7-2 and TRBJ2-7, with TRBD1 as a possible D gene (5 bases). This CDR3 region has 14 residues. Per the germline V gene, CDR1 is SGHTA and CDR2 is FQGNSA. The V and J ends lost 1 base and 2 bases respectively, with 9 bases between them. Here the CDR3 reads CASSLEQAPYEQYF. In DNA form, the CDR3 reads TGTGCCAGCAGCTTAGAACAGGCCCCCTACGAGCAGTACTTC. Full variable domain (missing parts from reference TRBV7-2 and TRBJ2-7): GAGVSQSPSNKVTEKGKDVELRCDPISGHTALYWYRQSLGQGLEFLIYFQGNSAPDKSGLPSDRFSAERTGGSVSTLTIQRTQQEDSAVYLCASSLEQAPYEQYFGPGTRLTVT.

This chain connects TRBV18 to TRBJ2-2; 8 nucleotides agree with TRBD2. Germline trimming cut 0 bases from V and 3 bases from J; bases unmatched to any gene: 3. CDR3 length: 16 residues. The germline V gene encodes CDR1 KGHSH and CDR2 LQKENI. CDR3 in amino acids: CASSPPSGTYTGELFF. The DNA of the CDR3 is TGTGCCAGCTCACCACCTAGCGGGACCTACACCGGGGAGCTGTTTTTT. Full variable domain (remainder filled in from reference TRBV18 and TRBJ2-2): NAGVMQNPRHLVRRRGQEARLRCSPMKGHSHVYWYRQLPEEGLKFMVYLQKENIIDESGMPKERFSAEFPKEGPSILRIQQVVRGDSAAYFCASSPPSGTYTGELFFGEGSRLTVL.

V is TRBV6-5 and J is TRBJ2-3; no clear D. The germline gives CDR1 MNHEY, CDR2 SVGAGI. V shed 0 bases and J shed 3 bases, with 7 bases lying between them. The CDR3 is made up of 14 amino acids. CDR3 in amino acids: CASSYSAETDTQYF. The DNA for the CDR3 is TGTGCCAGCAGTTACTCTGCCGAGACAGATACGCAGTATTTT.

The chain couples TRBV30 to TRBJ2-5, with TRBD2 matching over 11 bases. This CDR3 is built from 15 residues. V dropped 2 bases and J dropped 2; count of bases not matched to a gene: 4. From germline, CDR1 is GTSNPN and CDR2 SVGIG (reference sequence). CDR3 amino acids: CAWSRGLAVQETQYF. In DNA form, the CDR3 reads TGTGCCTGGAGTAGGGGACTAGCGGTACAAGAGACCCAGTACTTC.